This TCR beta chain stems from a study of response to subunit inactivated influenza vaccine. The CDR3 sequence is 14 residues long. Trimming shortened V by 6 bases and J by 2 bases, and 13 bases separated the two germline ends. This clonotype came up many times. TCRdb re-analysed the RT-PCR reads in MiXCR, keeping a single row per CDR3 protein. The sample includes about 540,000 distinct CDR3 sequences, approximately 22% of them seen just once. This sample also belongs to another study, concerning T cells expressing NK-cell markers. This second report adds: TCR beta cDNA was made by 5'RACE template switching with UMIs. HCMV serostatus: most of the eight sequenced donors positive, one negative.

The TCR sequence derives from a man aged 50 to 60 who received an inactivated influenza vaccine. V and J are TRBV12-3 or TRBV12-4 and TRBJ2-5; no clear D gene. The starting material was CD4+ T cells sorted from PBMCs, obtained 12 days after vaccination. CDR3 in DNA: TGTGCCAGCAGGCGTTCGCCGCAACAAGAGACCCAGTACTTC. Its translation: CASRRSPQQETQYF.